This TCR beta chain was captured in a study of T-cell reconstitution after alpha-beta-depleted transplantation in children. Molecular barcoding with unique molecular identifiers was used for the TCRbeta library. Using its own MiXCR run on the PCR reads, TCRdb lists one record per CDR3 protein. The sample holds some 590,000 distinct CDR3 sequences, under 12% seen once. V shed 2 bases, J shed 5 bases, and the junction held 6 bases outside the gene matches. Germline CDR1 is SGHRS and CDR2 is YFSETQ. This CDR3 comprises 15 residues. This material consisted of PBMCs from the stem cell graft donor, taken from the stem cell graft. This sequence originates from a human donor who donated a stem cell graft to a child with acute myeloid leukemia. The V call is TRBV5-1, the J call TRBJ2-7, with TRBD1 matching 11 bases. The CDR3 spells CASSLEDRGLNEQYF. DNA for the CDR3: TGCGCCAGCAGCTTAGAGGACAGGGGGCTCAACGAGCAGTACTTC.